This TCR beta chain was recovered during a study of blood T cell repertoires in COVID-19. The study drew participants aged roughly 18 to 95 years from fewer than 30 US areas. Clinical history reported by participants formed the basis on which cohorts were assigned. TCRdb's copy holds only in-frame clones and misses some; the assay was immunoSEQ multiplex PCR. The sample contains fewer than 200,000 clones, approximately 87% of which appear only once. CDR3 size: 15 residues. The V and J ends lost 2 bases and 4 bases, in that order; junction bases with no gene match: 4. CDR1 is MRHNA and CDR2 is SNTAGT in the germline V gene.

This receptor was obtained from a woman in her 50s who had recovered from COVID-19. This sequence joins TRBV6-4 and TRBJ2-1; TRBD2 matches 8 bases. Sample: PBMCs or T cells enriched from blood (not recorded which). CDR3 loop: CASSDPRGAYNEQFF. The CDR3 nucleotides read TGTGCCAGCAGTGACCCGCGGGGGGCATACAATGAGCAGTTCTTC.